This T cell receptor beta chain was found in a study of shared clonotypes between healthy human individuals. This clone was counted once. The antigen is not known. Germline-derived CDR1 and CDR2 are SGHRS and YFSETQ. Trimming cost V 3 bases and J 6 bases; bases outside gene matches: 5. This CDR3 has 14 amino acids. Naive CD8 cells lacked CD45RO, underwent positive selection for CCR7 and left out terminally differentiated effector memory CD45RA+ cells. Genomic DNA of every subset was divided equally among multiple immunoSEQ plates. TCRdb keeps only in-frame clones here, not all; method: immunoSEQ multiplex PCR. The sample has roughly 2 million clones; about 95% are singletons. Broader study findings: Clonotype sharing among donors was expected to depend on sequencing depth.

This TCR derives from a man aged 18 to 35 in good health. The rearrangement uses TRBV5-1 and TRBJ1-2; 10 bases fit TRBD1. The specimen was naive CD8+ T cells sorted from blood. Written as DNA, the CDR3 is TGCGCCAGCAGCTCGACAGGGGGCGTTGATGGCTACACCTTC. It translates to CASSSTGGVDGYTF.